Each of the 21 T cell receptor beta chains below was sequenced from the same sample in a study of immune characterization of retroperitoneal liposarcoma. TCRdb recomputed calls from the PCR reads with MiXCR, one row per CDR3 protein. The sample shows about 11,000 distinct CDR3 sequences, about 46% of them seen only once. The sequenced material came from tumor tissue. The receptors originated from a female donor with retroperitoneal liposarcoma.

The V and J genes are TRBV27 and TRBJ1-3; the match to TRBD1 covers 7 bases. The CDR3 consists of 14 residues. Germline CDR1 MNHEY, CDR2 SMNVEV (reference sequence). V lost 5 bases and J lost 1; bases outside the gene matches: 2. The CDR3 spells CASSQQGSGNTIYF. As DNA, the CDR3 is TGTGCCAGCAGTCAACAGGGGTCTGGAAACACCATATATTTT.

CDR3 amino acids: CASSQGLDNEQFF. In DNA form, the CDR3 reads TGCGCCAGCAGCCAAGGACTTGACAATGAGCAGTTCTTC. The gene calls are TRBV4-1 and TRBJ2-1; no reliable D call. V lost 1 base and J lost 5, with 6 bases in between. The CDR3 length is 13 residues. The germline V gene has CDR1 MGHRA and CDR2 YSYEKL.

The rearrangement uses TRBV27 and TRBJ2-1; tentative D call: TRBD2 (6 bases). The DNA end is more similar to TRBJ2-7, so the J call may be wrong. CDR3 length: 17 amino acids. Per the germline V gene, CDR1 is MNHEY and CDR2 is SMNVEV (reference sequence). The CDR3 DNA is TGTGCCAGCAGTTTATTAAAAGGAGGGAGCCACTTGGGAGAGCAGTACTTC. Translated, it gives CASSLLKGGSHLGEQYF.

The chain has TRBV6-6 and TRBJ2-1; D might be TRBD1 or TRBD2, each matching 5 bases. Judging by the DNA end, TRBJ2-7 fits better; the J call may be wrong. The length of the CDR3 is 14 residues. Germline loops: CDR1 MNHNY, CDR2 SVGAGI (reference sequence). CDR3 bases: TGTGCCAGCAAGCCGGGACCGACTTCCTACGAGCAGTACTTC. Translation: CASKPGPTSYEQYF.

The gene calls are TRBV6-5 and TRBJ2-1; a weak D match, TRBD1 (5 bases). The germline CDR1 and CDR2 sequences are MNHEY and SVGAGI. Trimming shortened V by 5 bases and J by 2 bases, and 13 bases separated the two germline ends. The CDR3 is 15 residues long. The CDR3 DNA is TGTGCCAGCAGTGAAGGGGCGGACCCCTACAATGAGCAGTTCTTC. Amino acids: CASSEGADPYNEQFF.

This clonotype was observed at least ten times. The chain couples TRBV6-1 to TRBJ1-6; 9 bases are shared with TRBD1. Germline CDR1 is MNHNS and CDR2 is SASEGT. This CDR3 comprises 14 residues. V was clipped by 7 bases and J by 7 bases; unmatched bases: 5. CDR3: CASNRGQSNSPLHF. The DNA of the CDR3 is TGTGCCAGCAACAGGGGGCAATCCAATTCACCCCTCCACTTT.

This clonotype is medium-sized by share. The chain carries TRBV7-2 and TRBJ2-1; TRBD2 aligns across 15 bases. Germline lookup yields CDR1 SGHTA and CDR2 FQGNSA. The CDR3 consists of 16 residues. J lost 10 bases, V lost 5 bases, and 9 bases had no gene match. CDR3 coding DNA: TGTGCCAGCAGCCCCGGGACTAGCGGGAGGATCCACGAGCAGTTCTTC. It codes for CASSPGTSGRIHEQFF.

This chain joins TRBV6-1 and TRBJ2-3; possibly TRBD1 or TRBD2 for D (5 bases each). V shed 11 bases and J shed 1 base, with 16 bases lying between them. Per the germline V gene, CDR1 is MNHNS and CDR2 is SASEGT. This CDR3 has 14 residues. CDR3 DNA: TGTGCCGCGCGGGCAGGGATGGGCACAGATACGCAGTATTTT. Amino acids: CAARAGMGTDTQYF.

This chain connects TRBV6-1 to TRBJ2-1; 8 nucleotides line up with TRBD1. Trimming at V came to 10 bases and at J to 10 bases, leaving 18 bases not matched to a gene. Germline CDR1 is MNHNS and CDR2 is SASEGT. CDR3 length: 15 residues. The CDR3 DNA sequence: TGTGCCACTCATTCCCCGGACAGGGCTTTCTACGAGCAGTTCTTC. This translates into CATHSPDRAFYEQFF.

In regard to this clonotype: A junction end diverges from the germline sequence, so it may reflect a read error. This chain uses TRBV12-3 or TRBV12-4 with TRBJ2-5, with 10 nucleotides matching TRBD1. The CDR3 spans 11 residues. The CDR3 region is CASSLRTGGFF. CDR3 in DNA: TGTGCCAGCAGTCTTCGGACAGGGGGGTTCTTC.

The rearrangement links TRBV25-1 to TRBJ2-1; 7 bases fit TRBD2. The DNA end lines up better with TRBJ2-5; the J call may be wrong. The germline gives CDR1 MGHDK, CDR2 SYGVNS. This CDR3 has 15 amino acids. The CDR3 sequence is CASSPMAGDRETQYF. DNA of the CDR3: TGTGCCAGCAGCCCCATGGCGGGGGATCGAGAGACCCAGTACTTC.

This clonotype was seen once. This chain joins TRBV6-1 and TRBJ1-1; possibly TRBD1 for D (5 bases). Germline V gene sequence: CDR1 MNHNS, CDR2 SASEGT. Between the trimmed V and J ends, which lost 4 bases and 8 bases, there was a span of 14 bases. The CDR3 covers 13 residues. The CDR3 sequence: CASSVRRQLEAFF. CDR3 nucleotide sequence: TGTGCCAGCAGTGTCCGGAGACAGTTAGAAGCTTTCTTT.

V gene TRBV28 combines with J gene TRBJ2-1; 12 bases line up with TRBD1. The CDR3 has 15 residues. The germline V gene encodes CDR1 MDHEN and CDR2 SYDVKM. Losses at the gene ends were 6 bases for V and 10 bases for J; bases not matched to a gene: 10. The CDR3 DNA reads as TGTGCCAGCAGGGGAGGGGGACAGGGGGCAGGAGAGCAGTTCTTC. Amino acids: CASRGGGQGAGEQFF.

The table lists this clonotype with a few counts. The chain combines TRBV6-2 or TRBV6-3 with TRBJ2-1, with D tentatively TRBD2 (6 bases). This CDR3 contains 14 residues. Per germline, CDR1 MNHEY and CDR2 SVGEGT. V shed 7 bases and J shed 8 bases, with 18 bases lying between them. The DNA of the CDR3 is TGTGCCAGCAAAGTCTCAGGCGGCGGGGATGAGCAGTTCTTC. Residues: CASKVSGGGDEQFF.

The chain employs TRBV6-5 and TRBJ1-6, with a possible D match to TRBD1 (5 bases). The CDR3 is 15 amino acids. Between the trimmed V and J ends, which lost 5 bases and 9 bases, there was a span of 17 bases. The germline CDR1 and CDR2 sequences are MNHEY and SVGAGI. The CDR3 is CASSEAPAGGSPLHF. The DNA of the CDR3 is TGTGCCAGCAGTGAAGCTCCGGCCGGGGGTTCACCCCTCCACTTT.

This chain connects TRBV4-1 to TRBJ2-5; D gene ambiguous. Judging by the DNA end, TRBJ2-1 fits better; the J call may be wrong. Germline V CDR1 and CDR2: MGHRA, YSYEKL. This CDR3 has 16 residues. The CDR3 DNA is TGCGCCAGCAGCCAAGTTCAATGGCCCGGCCAAGAGACCCAGTTCTTC. Translation gives CASSQVQWPGQETQFF.

The chain has TRBV6-1 and TRBJ1-2; 9 bases are shared with TRBD1. CDR3 length: 14 amino acids. Per germline, CDR1 MNHNS and CDR2 SASEGT. The V gene end was trimmed by 6 bases and the J gene end by 6 bases; junction bases not matched to a gene: 8. In DNA, the CDR3 is TGTGCCAGCAGACAGGGACAGGGTTTAAATGGCTACACCTTC. This codes for CASRQGQGLNGYTF.

This chain links TRBV6-1 with TRBJ1-2; D is unresolved. Germline CDR1 is MNHNS and CDR2 is SASEGT. V gave up 7 bases and J gave up 4 bases, with 7 bases separating them. The CDR3 has 11 amino acids. The CDR3 here is CASNPLYGYTF. DNA for the CDR3: TGTGCCAGCAACCCCCTCTATGGCTACACCTTC.

Note on this clonotype: No conserved phenylalanine or tryptophan is present at the end of the CDR3, so a read error is the likely explanation. V and J are TRBV6-5 and TRBJ2-1; D is ambiguous. The CDR3 contains 13 residues. The germline V gene encodes CDR1 MNHEY and CDR2 SVGAGI. V was trimmed by 5 bases and J by 6 bases, leaving 11 bases between them. CDR3 protein: CASSVPIPNEQFY. In DNA, the CDR3 is TGTGCCAGCAGTGTCCCGATACCCAATGAGCAGTTCTAC.

The CDR3, as DNA: TGTGCCATTGCGACAAACTCGGATACGCAGTATTTT. The encoded protein is CAIATNSDTQYF. This chain connects TRBV10-3 to TRBJ2-3; the D is unclear. Germline V CDR1 and CDR2: ENHRY, SYGVKD. V was shortened by 9 bases and J by 6 bases, with 13 bases between the two germline ends. The CDR3 runs to 12 residues.

Sample share makes this clonotype medium-sized. The genes are TRBV7-2 and TRBJ2-3; a possible D gene is TRBD2 (5 bases). Between the trimmed V and J ends, which lost 1 base and 1 base, there was a span of 9 bases. The CDR3 is made up of 15 amino acids. Germline-derived CDR1 and CDR2 are SGHTA and FQGNSA. For the CDR3, the DNA is TGTGCCAGCAGCTTAGACGGGATGGGCACAGATACGCAGTATTTT. Its protein product is CASSLDGMGTDTQYF. Drawing the rest from reference TRBV7-2 and TRBJ2-3, the complete variable domain is GAGVSQSPSNKVTEKGKDVELRCDPISGHTALYWYRQSLGQGLEFLIYFQGNSAPDKSGLPSDRFSAERTGGSVSTLTIQRTQQEDSAVYLCASSLDGMGTDTQYFGPGTRLTVL.